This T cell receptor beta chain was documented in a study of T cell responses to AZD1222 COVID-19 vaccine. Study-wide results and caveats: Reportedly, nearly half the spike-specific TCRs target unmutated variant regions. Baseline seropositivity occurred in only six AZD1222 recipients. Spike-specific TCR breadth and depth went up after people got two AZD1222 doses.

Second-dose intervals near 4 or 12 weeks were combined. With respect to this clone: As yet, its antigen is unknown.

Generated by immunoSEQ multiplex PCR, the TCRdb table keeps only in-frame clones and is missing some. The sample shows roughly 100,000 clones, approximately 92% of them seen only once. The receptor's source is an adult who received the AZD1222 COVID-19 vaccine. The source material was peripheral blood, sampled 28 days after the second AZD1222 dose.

DNA for the CDR3: TGTGCCAGCAGGGTGGGCACTAATGAAAAACTGTTTTTT. Protein sequence: CASRVGTNEKLFF. V usage is TRBV28 and J usage is TRBJ1-4; no clear D gene. Germline V gene sequence: CDR1 MDHEN, CDR2 SYDVKM. This CDR3 region has 13 residues. V lost 6 bases to trimming and J lost 2 bases, with 7 bases between them.